This T cell receptor beta chain is drawn from a study of tumor-infiltrating lymphocytes in primary liver carcinoma. Study-wide background: Surgical resection was the treatment these patients received for primary liver carcinoma. General study points: Tumor-adjacent and tumor-blood pairs shared a smaller degree of overlap than tumor region pairs.

Germline assignment: CDR1 MNHNS and CDR2 SASEGT. The CDR3 covers 17 residues. Blood RNA came from unsorted whole blood; germline DNA was also extracted. With 500 ng total RNA as template and a constant-region primer, TCR beta cDNA was made. The TCR beta library was amplified through three nested multiplex PCR rounds in a modified ARM-PCR procedure. Rounds one and two of PCR, each of roughly 10 cycles, were primed with TRBV1-TRBV30 forward primers and a C-beta reverse primer. TCRdb processed the multiplex PCR reads anew with MiXCR; each CDR3 protein has one entry. Of about 310,000 distinct CDR3 sequences detected, 60% to 80% appear once; the ten largest clones hold approximately 9%. Concerning this clonotype itself: The target antigen is unknown. Relative to the germline gene, one junction end is altered; a read error may explain this.

The J gene is TRBJ2-7, the V gene TRBV6-1; 9 bases agree with TRBD2. The TCR comes from a man aged 40-49 years with primary liver carcinoma and hepatitis B virus infection. The sequencing sample was made of peripheral blood. The CDR3 protein is CPSSEAWGRLAVYEQYF. The DNA for the CDR3 is TGTCCCAGCAGTGAAGCGTGGGGGAGACTAGCGGTCTACGAGCAGTACTTC.